Given below is one T cell receptor (beta chain) in context. The data belong to a study of T cells after yellow fever vaccination. TCRdb itself ran the 5' RACE reads through MiXCR, one entry per CDR3 protein. In the table there are hundreds of thousands of distinct CDR3 sequences, over 9% of which are singletons. V lost 0 bases to trimming and J lost 0 bases; unmatched junction nucleotides: 2. CDR1 is LNHNV, CDR2 YYDKDF, per germline (reference sequence). The CDR3 is made up of 17 amino acids. The clonotype was recovered from a man aged 25-45 years who received the YFV17D yellow fever vaccine. This rearrangement joins TRBV15 to TRBJ2-1; 10 nucleotides line up with TRBD2. The sequencing here drew on PBMCs, taken on the day of the yellow fever booster vaccination. CDR3 nucleotide sequence: TGTGCCACCAGCAGAGATGCTAGCGGGAGCTCCTACAATGAGCAGTTCTTC. Its translation is CATSRDASGSSYNEQFF. Combining the CDR3 with reference TRBV15 and TRBJ2-1 gives the whole variable domain DAMVIQNPRYQVTQFGKPVTLSCSQTLNHNVMYWYQQKSSQAPKLLFHYYDKDFNNEADTPDNFQSRRPNTSFCFLDIRSPGLGDTAMYLCATSRDASGSSYNEQFFGPGTRLTVL.